The 7 T cell receptor beta chains below were found in one sample sequenced in a study of blood T cell repertoires in COVID-19. Assay: immunoSEQ multiplex PCR; the TCRdb copy retains only in-frame clones and omits some. The data hold hundreds of thousands of clones, with about nine tenths observed a single time. The sequenced sample consisted of peripheral blood. These receptors were collected from a woman between 25 and 40 years old with active or convalescent COVID-19.

The gene calls are TRBV5-5 and TRBJ1-2; D remains unclear. Germline assignment: CDR1 SGHKS and CDR2 YYEKEE (reference sequence). The V end was cut by 0 bases, the J end by 4 bases, with 10 bases between. The CDR3 has 14 residues. As DNA, the CDR3 is TGTGCCAGCAGCTTGGACCAGGTACCCTATGGCTACACCTTC. Protein product: CASSLDQVPYGYTF.

The chain joins TRBV11-2 to TRBJ2-1; 7 bases map to TRBD2. CDR1 and CDR2 from the germline V gene are SGHAT and FQNNGV. The V gene end was trimmed by 1 base and the J gene end by 0 bases; junction bases not matched to a gene: 3. The CDR3 has 16 amino acids. CDR3 DNA: TGTGCCAGCAGCTTAGCCGGCGGGGGCTCCTACAATGAGCAGTTCTTC. It yields the protein CASSLAGGGSYNEQFF.

The chain is built from TRBV18 and TRBJ1-1, with D possibly matching TRBD1 (6 bases). CDR3 length: 14 residues. Germline lookup yields CDR1 KGHSH and CDR2 LQKENI. V was clipped by 6 bases and J by 4 bases, with 15 bases between them. CDR3 region: CASSTRGGSTEAFF. DNA of the CDR3: TGTGCCAGCTCCACCCGAGGGGGTAGCACTGAAGCTTTCTTT.

The CDR3 bases are TGTGCCAGCAGTCCCTCGGAGAGGCTAGCGGGAGGGCCGGTTTGGGATACGCAGTATTTT. Its protein is CASSPSERLAGGPVWDTQYF. This chain connects TRBV27 to TRBJ2-3; 12 nucleotides align to TRBD2. In germline, CDR1 is MNHEY, CDR2 SMNVEV (reference sequence). V gave up 5 bases and J gave up 6 bases; unmatched junction bases: 21. This CDR3 is 20 amino acids long.

The chain couples TRBV19 to TRBJ1-2; D not certain. Germline V gives CDR1 LNHDA, CDR2 SQIVND (reference sequence). The V gene lost 6 bases and the J gene lost 2 bases, with 13 bases spanning the gap. This CDR3 comprises 14 residues. CDR3 sequence (DNA): TGTGCCAGTAGCCTCCGGGTTAGGAACTATGGCTACACCTTC. It translates to CASSLRVRNYGYTF.

This clone has only one observation. In nucleotides, the CDR3 is TGTGCCAGTAGTATAGTGCCGACAGGGAACCCTGGCTACACCTTC. It specifies CASSIVPTGNPGYTF. The chain links TRBV19 to TRBJ1-2, with 7 bases identical to TRBD1. The V gene end was trimmed by 1 base and the J gene end by 7 bases; junction bases not matched to a gene: 9. CDR1 and CDR2 from the germline V gene are LNHDA and SQIVND (reference sequence). The CDR3 is 15 amino acids.

The chain is built from TRBV19 and TRBJ2-1; D remains ambiguous. Germline V CDR1 and CDR2: LNHDA, SQIVND (reference sequence). V lost 0 bases and J 5 bases, leaving 8 bases between the germline ends. The CDR3 loop spans 14 amino acids. CDR3 in DNA: TGTGCCAGTAGTATAGAGCTACAGAACAATGAGCAGTTCTTC. Amino acids: CASSIELQNNEQFF.